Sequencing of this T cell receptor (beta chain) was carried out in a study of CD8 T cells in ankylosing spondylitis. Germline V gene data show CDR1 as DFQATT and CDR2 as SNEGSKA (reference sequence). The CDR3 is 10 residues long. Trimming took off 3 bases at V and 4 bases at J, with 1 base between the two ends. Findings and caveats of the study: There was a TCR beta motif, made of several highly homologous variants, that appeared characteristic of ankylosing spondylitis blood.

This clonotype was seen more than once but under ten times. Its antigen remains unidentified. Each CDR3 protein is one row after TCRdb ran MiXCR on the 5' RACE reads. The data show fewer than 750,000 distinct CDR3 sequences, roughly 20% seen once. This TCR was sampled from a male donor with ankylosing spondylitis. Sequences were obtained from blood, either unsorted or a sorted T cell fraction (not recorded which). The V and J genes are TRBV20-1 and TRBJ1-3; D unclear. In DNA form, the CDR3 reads TGCAGTGCTAGGGGAAACACCATATATTTT. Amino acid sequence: CSARGNTIYF.